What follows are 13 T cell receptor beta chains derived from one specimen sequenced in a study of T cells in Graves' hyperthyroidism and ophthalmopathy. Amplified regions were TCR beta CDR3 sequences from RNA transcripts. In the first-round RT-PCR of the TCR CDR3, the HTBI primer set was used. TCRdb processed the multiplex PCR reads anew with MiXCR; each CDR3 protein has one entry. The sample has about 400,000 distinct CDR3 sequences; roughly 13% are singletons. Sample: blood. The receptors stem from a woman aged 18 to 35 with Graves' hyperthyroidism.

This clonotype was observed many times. The CDR3 coding sequence is TGCAGCGCCTGGGACAGTCATGAGCAGTTCTTC. This gives the protein CSAWDSHEQFF. The gene calls are TRBV29-1 and TRBJ2-1; 7 bases are shared with TRBD1. This CDR3 region has 11 residues. Germline V lookup: CDR1 SQVTM, CDR2 ANQGSEA. After removal of 7 bases from V and 8 bases from J, the junction contained 5 bases not matched to a gene.

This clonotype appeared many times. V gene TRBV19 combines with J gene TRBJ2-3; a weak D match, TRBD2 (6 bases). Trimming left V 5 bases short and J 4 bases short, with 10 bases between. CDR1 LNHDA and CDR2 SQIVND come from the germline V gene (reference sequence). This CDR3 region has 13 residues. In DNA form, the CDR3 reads TGTGCCAGTAGTTGGGGACTTCCAGATACGCAGTATTTT. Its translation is CASSWGLPDTQYF.

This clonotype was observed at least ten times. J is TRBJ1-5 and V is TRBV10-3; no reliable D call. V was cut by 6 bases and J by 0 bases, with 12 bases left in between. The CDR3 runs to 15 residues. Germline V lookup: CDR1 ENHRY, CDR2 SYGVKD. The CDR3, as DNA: TGTGCCATCAGCTCCGGACCGGATAGCAATCAGCCCCAGCATTTT. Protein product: CAISSGPDSNQPQHF.

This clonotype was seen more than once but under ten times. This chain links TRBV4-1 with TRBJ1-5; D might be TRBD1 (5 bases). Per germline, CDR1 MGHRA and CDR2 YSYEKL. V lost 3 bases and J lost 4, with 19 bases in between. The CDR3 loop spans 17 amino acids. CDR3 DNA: TGCGCCAGCAGCCACCCAGGAGAACAGGCGGGAAATCAGCCCCAGCATTTT. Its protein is CASSHPGEQAGNQPQHF.

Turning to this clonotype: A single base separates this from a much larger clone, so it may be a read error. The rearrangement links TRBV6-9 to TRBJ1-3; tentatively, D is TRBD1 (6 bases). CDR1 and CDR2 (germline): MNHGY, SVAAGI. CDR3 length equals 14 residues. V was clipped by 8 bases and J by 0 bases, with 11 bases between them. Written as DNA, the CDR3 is TGTGCCAGCCGTTGGACAGCCTCTGGAAACACCATATATTTT. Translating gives CASRWTASGNTIYF.

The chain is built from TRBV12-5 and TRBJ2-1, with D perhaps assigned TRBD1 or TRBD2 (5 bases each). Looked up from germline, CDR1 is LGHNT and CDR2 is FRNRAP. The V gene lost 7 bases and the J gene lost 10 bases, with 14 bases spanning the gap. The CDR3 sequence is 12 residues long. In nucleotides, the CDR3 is TGTGCTAGTGCCCCAGAGGGGAGAGAGCAGTTCTTC. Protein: CASAPEGREQFF. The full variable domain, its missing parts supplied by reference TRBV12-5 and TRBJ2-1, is DARVTQTPRHKVTEMGQEVTMRCQPILGHNTVFWYRQTMMQGLELLAYFRNRAPLDDSGMPKDRFSAEMPDATLATLKIQPSEPRDSAVYFCASAPEGREQFFGPGTRLTVL.

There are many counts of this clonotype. As DNA, the CDR3 is TGCAGTGCTAGAGTCTTGACAGGGCTCCACTATGGCTACACCTTC. This translates into CSARVLTGLHYGYTF. J is TRBJ1-2 and V is TRBV20-1; 7 bases agree with TRBD1. Germline CDR1 DFQATT, CDR2 SNEGSKA (reference sequence). The trim removed 1 base at V and 3 bases at J, leaving 8 bases unmatched. This CDR3 has 15 residues.

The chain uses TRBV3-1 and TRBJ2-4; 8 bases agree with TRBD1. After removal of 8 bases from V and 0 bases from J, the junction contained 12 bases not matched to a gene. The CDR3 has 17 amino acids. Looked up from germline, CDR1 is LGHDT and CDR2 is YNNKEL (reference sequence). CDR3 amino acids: CASSSQGAMIAKNIQYF. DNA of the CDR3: TGTGCCAGCTCGAGTCAGGGGGCGATGATAGCCAAAAACATTCAGTACTTC.

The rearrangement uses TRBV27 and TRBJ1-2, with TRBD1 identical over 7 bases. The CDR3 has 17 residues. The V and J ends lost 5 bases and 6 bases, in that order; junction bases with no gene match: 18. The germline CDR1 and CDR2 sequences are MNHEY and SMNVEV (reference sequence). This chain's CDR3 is CASSPSFIEGADDGYTF. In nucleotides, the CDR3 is TGTGCCAGCAGTCCGTCCTTTATCGAGGGGGCTGACGATGGCTACACCTTC.

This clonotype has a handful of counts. In nucleotides, the CDR3 is TGTGCCAGCAGCTTAGAATCAGCTACACAGTTCTTC. Protein sequence: CASSLESATQFF. The V and J genes are TRBV7-9 and TRBJ2-1; D is ambiguous. The CDR3 extends over 12 amino acids. Germline V gene sequence: CDR1 SEHNR, CDR2 FQNEAQ (reference sequence). V lost 1 base and J lost 13, with 11 bases in between.

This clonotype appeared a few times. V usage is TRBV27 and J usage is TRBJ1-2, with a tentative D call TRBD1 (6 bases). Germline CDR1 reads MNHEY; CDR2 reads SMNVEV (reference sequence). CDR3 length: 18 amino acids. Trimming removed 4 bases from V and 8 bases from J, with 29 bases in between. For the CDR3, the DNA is TGTGCCAGCAGTTACTTATCCGGGGCAGGAGGGGGAGGATTCGGCTACACCTTC. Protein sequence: CASSYLSGAGGGGFGYTF.

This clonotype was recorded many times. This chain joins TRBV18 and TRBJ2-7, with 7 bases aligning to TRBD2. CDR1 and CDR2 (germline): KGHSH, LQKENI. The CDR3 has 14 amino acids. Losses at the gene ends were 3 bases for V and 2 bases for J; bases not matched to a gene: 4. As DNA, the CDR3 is TGTGCCAGCTCACCCCGGACTAGTACCTACGAGCAGTACTTC. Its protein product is CASSPRTSTYEQYF.

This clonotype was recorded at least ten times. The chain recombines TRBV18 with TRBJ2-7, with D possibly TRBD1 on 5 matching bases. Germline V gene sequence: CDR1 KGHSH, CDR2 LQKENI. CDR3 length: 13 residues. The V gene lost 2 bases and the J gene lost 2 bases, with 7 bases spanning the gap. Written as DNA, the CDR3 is TGTGCCAGCTCACCAGGGGCGGCCTACGAGCAGTACTTC. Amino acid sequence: CASSPGAAYEQYF.